This TCR beta chain was recovered during a study of blood T cell repertoires in COVID-19. Study-level background: COVID-19 samples, acute and convalescent, were from the United States, Italy and Spain. The cDNA or gDNA used as material had been derived from T cells, B-cell-depleted T cells, or PBMCs.

V lost 2 bases and J 2 bases, leaving 15 bases between the germline ends. The V gene's germline CDR1 is SGHRS and CDR2 YFSETQ. The CDR3 is 16 residues long. Measured with immunoSEQ multiplex PCR; TCRdb has only the in-frame clones, and not every one. The sample has over 95,000 clones; approximately 81% are singletons. The chain recombines TRBV5-1 with TRBJ2-3, with D hard to call. Source material: peripheral blood. The TCR comes from a human donor in a cohort sampled during active COVID-19. CDR3 sequence: CASSFNLPSFTDTQYF. The CDR3 region has the DNA TGCGCCAGCAGCTTTAACCTACCCTCCTTCACAGATACGCAGTATTTT.